This T cell receptor beta chain was recovered during a study of blood T cells in healthy people across ages. For the second PCR, which ran for 7 to 11 cycles, a sample-barcoded 5' primer and a J-beta primer mix were used. MiXCR was run by TCRdb on the 5' RACE reads, yielding one entry per CDR3 protein. The sample includes 1.5 million to 2 million distinct CDR3 sequences, 28% of them seen just once. Notes on the study in general: Unknown CMV status may confound age-related changes in expanded clones.

The extraction recovered at least 5.5 micrograms of total RNA per sample. This clonotype has more than one count but fewer than ten. Its target is not known. Being one base from a much bigger clone, this may be a read error. Germline assignment: CDR1 SGHTA and CDR2 FQGNSA. There are 15 residues in the CDR3. This clonotype was obtained from a woman aged 30 to 39 in good health. The genes are TRBV7-2 and TRBJ2-1; a weak D match, TRBD2 (6 bases). Input material: blood. The CDR3 region is CAGSLGGAAYNEQFF. CDR3 nucleotide sequence: TGTGCCGGCAGCTTAGGCGGGGCCGCTTACAATGAGCAGTTCTTC.